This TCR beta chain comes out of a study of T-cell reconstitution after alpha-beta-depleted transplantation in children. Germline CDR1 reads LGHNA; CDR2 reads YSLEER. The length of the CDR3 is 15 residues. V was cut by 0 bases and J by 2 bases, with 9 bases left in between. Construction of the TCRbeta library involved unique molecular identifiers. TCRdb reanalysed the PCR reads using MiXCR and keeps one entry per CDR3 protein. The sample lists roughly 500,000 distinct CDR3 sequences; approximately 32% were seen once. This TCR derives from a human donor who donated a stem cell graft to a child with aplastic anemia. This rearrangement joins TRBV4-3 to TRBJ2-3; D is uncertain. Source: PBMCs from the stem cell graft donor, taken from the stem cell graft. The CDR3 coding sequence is TGCGCCAGCAGCCAAGAACCGGCTGCCACAGATACGCAGTATTTT. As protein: CASSQEPAATDTQYF.